These T cell receptor beta chains were read from a single sample in a study of blood T cell repertoires in COVID-19. Only in-frame clones appear in the TCRdb table, and some are missing; sequencing was by immunoSEQ multiplex PCR. The table lists 250,000 to 350,000 clones, about 88% of them singletons, with around 1.6% in the top ten. Sequenced: peripheral blood. These receptors were taken from a human donor with COVID-19, enrolled during active disease. The donor label of this sample is uncertain. The CDR3 runs from the conserved cysteine through the conserved F or W. Each record gives: J gene, clone size, V gene, D gene, CDR3 DNA, CDR3 protein. A D gene is named only where the DNA matches it firmly. Size values are once, few and many counts, or a class for expanded clones, and some rows have none.

TRBJ2-7 - TRBV6-1 - TGTGCCAGCAGTGAAGAGGCGTCAGGGCCCTACGAGCAGTACTTC CASSEEASGPYEQYF
TRBJ2-6 - TRBV3-1/TRBV3-2 - TGTGCCAGCCTAAACTCTGGGGCCAACGTCCTGACTTTC CASLNSGANVLTF
TRBJ1-3 - TRBV6-6 - TGTGCCAGCAAAAGGGGTCCTGGAAACACCATATATTTT CASKRGPGNTIYF
TRBJ1-2 few TRBV19 - TGTGCCAGTAGGGGGGGGGTTTACTCGGATGGCTACACCTTC CASRGGVYSDGYTF
TRBJ1-2 - TRBV14 TRBD1 TGTGCCAGCAGCCTCCGACAGGGTGGCTATGGCTACACCTTC CASSLRQGGYGYTF
TRBJ2-7 few TRBV6-2/TRBV6-3 TRBD2 TGTGCCAGCAGTTACAGCGCCGGACTAGCGGGACGGGAATCCTACGAGCAGTACTTC CASSYSAGLAGRESYEQYF
TRBJ1-1 - TRBV20-1 - TGCAGTGCTAATGCGGGAGCTTTCTTT CSANAGAFF
TRBJ2-1 once TRBV9 TRBD2 TGTGCCAGCAGCGTTAGCGGGAGGCCTAGCTCCTACAATGAGCAGTTCTTC CASSVSGRPSSYNEQFF
TRBJ1-1 - TRBV29-1 TRBD1 TGCAGCGTTGAATTGACAGGGGAGATCACTGAAGCTTTCTTT CSVELTGEITEAFF
TRBJ1-6 - TRBV5-1 - TGCGCCAGCAGCAGCGGGAGCAATTCACCCCTCCACTTT CASSSGSNSPLHF
TRBJ1-1 - TRBV5-5 TRBD1 TGTGCCAGCACCCCGGGACAGACCACTGAAGCTTTCTTT CASTPGQTTEAFF
TRBJ2-7 - TRBV7-2 TRBD2 TGTGCCAGCAGCTTAGCCCGAGCTAGCGGGAGCTCCTACGAGCAGTACTTC CASSLARASGSSYEQYF
TRBJ2-5 - TRBV4-1 TRBD2 TGCGCCAGCAGCGACCCGCCGGGACTAGCGGGAGGCCCCGGAGAGACCCAGTACTTC CASSDPPGLAGGPGETQYF
TRBJ2-1 - TRBV19 - TGTGCCAGTAGTATGGGGCGCAACAAGAGCTCCTACAATGAGCAGTTCTTC CASSMGRNKSSYNEQFF
TRBJ1-3 - TRBV5-1 - TGCGCCAGCAGCTTGGGAGAGTCGAACTCTGGAAACACCATATATTTT CASSLGESNSGNTIYF
TRBJ1-5 - TRBV2 - TGTGCCAGCAGTGATTCCCAGAGCAATCAGCCCCAGCATTTT CASSDSQSNQPQHF
TRBJ2-2 - TRBV24-1 - TGTGCCACCAGTGATTGGGGGGGCCCCCCGGGCACCGGGGAGCTGTTTTTT CATSDWGGPPGTGELFF
TRBJ2-6 - TRBV3-1/TRBV3-2 TRBD2 TGTGCCAGCAGCGCCGGACTAGCGGGAGCTGGGGCCAACGTCCTGACTTTC CASSAGLAGAGANVLTF
TRBJ2-7 - TRBV19 - TGTGCCAGTAGAGGGCTAGCGAACGGCTACGAGCAGTACTTC CASRGLANGYEQYF
TRBJ2-2 - TRBV7-9 - TGTGCCAGCAGCTCTGAGCGCCTTACTGCTTTCGGGGAGCTGTTTTTT CASSSERLTAFGELFF
TRBJ1-4 - TRBV7-9 - TGTGCCAGCAGCTTGTCGGGATCAACTAATGAAAAACTGTTTTTT CASSLSGSTNEKLFF
TRBJ1-2 - TRBV7-9 - TGTGCCAGCAGACCAAACCAGGGTGGCTATGGCTACACCTTC CASRPNQGGYGYTF
TRBJ1-2 - TRBV29-1 - TGCAGCGTTGAAGATCCTCCAGGGAACTATGGCTACACCTTC CSVEDPPGNYGYTF
TRBJ2-5 - TRBV29-1 TRBD1 TGCAGCGTTACCACTAAGGGGGCGGTTGACTGGTCGTTGATCGGTAGACAAGAGACCCAGTACTTC CSVTTKGAVDWSLIGRQETQYF